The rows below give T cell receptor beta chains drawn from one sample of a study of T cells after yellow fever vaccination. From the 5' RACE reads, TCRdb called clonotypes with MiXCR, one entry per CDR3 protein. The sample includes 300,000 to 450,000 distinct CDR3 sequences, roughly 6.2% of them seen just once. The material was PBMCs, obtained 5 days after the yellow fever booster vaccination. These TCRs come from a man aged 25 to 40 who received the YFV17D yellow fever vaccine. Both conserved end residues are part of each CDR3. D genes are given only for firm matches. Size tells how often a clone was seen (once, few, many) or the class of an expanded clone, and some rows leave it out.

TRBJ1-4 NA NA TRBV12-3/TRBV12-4 TGTGCCAGCAGTTCATCGAGTGAAAAACTGTTTTTT CASSSSSEKLFF
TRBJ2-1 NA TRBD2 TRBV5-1 TGCGCCAGCAGCTCTGGGGTAGCGGGAGGGATATTATACAATGAGCAGTTCTTC CASSSGVAGGILYNEQFF
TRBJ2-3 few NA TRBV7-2 TGTGCCAGCAGCTTAGAAAGGCCAGATACGCAGTATTTT CASSLERPDTQYF
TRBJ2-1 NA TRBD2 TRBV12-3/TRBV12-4 TGTGCCAGCAGCCGGACATTACTAGCGGGAGGGCCAAGTGAGCAGTTCTTC CASSRTLLAGGPSEQFF
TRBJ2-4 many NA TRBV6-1 TGTGCCAGCAGAAGCCTATACATAAACATTCAGTACTTC CASRSLYINIQYF
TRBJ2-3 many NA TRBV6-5 TGTGCCAGCAGTTACTCGAATACAGGACCTGCCACAGATACGCAGTATTTT CASSYSNTGPATDTQYF
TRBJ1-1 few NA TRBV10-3 TGTGCCATCAGTGTGCTACAGGGTGAAGCTTTCTTT CAISVLQGEAFF
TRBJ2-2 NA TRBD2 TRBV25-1 TGTGCCAGCAGTGACCCTACTAGCGGAGACACCGGGGAGCTGTTTTTT CASSDPTSGDTGELFF
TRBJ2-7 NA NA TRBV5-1 TGCGCCAGCAGCCCCTGGGGCGCCATGGGCTCCTACGAGCAGTACTTC CASSPWGAMGSYEQYF
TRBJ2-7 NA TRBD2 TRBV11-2 TGTGCCAGCAGCTTAAACCGGGAGGGCGAGCAGTACTTC CASSLNREGEQYF
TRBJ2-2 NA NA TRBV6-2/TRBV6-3 TGTGCCAGCAGGGGTCCCAGCACCGGGGAGCTGTTTTTT CASRGPSTGELFF
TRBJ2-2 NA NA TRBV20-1 TGCAGTGCTAGACCCGGGAATGTCGGGGAGCTGTTTTTT CSARPGNVGELFF
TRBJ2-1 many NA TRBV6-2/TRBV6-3 TGTGCCAGCAGTTGGGAAGAGGCGGAATTCAATGAGCAGTTCTTC CASSWEEAEFNEQFF
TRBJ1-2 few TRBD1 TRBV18 TGTGCCAGCTCAGAAAGATCGGGACAGCAAGGAGGCTACACCTTC CASSERSGQQGGYTF
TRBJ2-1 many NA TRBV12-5 TGTGCTAGTGGTTTGGGATACTACAATGAGCAGTTCTTC CASGLGYYNEQFF
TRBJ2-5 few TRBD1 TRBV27 TGTGCCAGCAGTACGACAACAGGGGGTTCCCAGTACTTC CASSTTTGGSQYF
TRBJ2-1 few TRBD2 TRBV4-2 TGTGCCAGCAGGTGGGGCAGGACTAGCGGGACCGGCTCCTACAATGAGCAGTTCTTC CASRWGRTSGTGSYNEQFF
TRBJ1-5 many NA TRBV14 TGTGCCAGCAGCTGGGATTCCAATCAGCCCCAGCATTTT CASSWDSNQPQHF
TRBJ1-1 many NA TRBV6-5 TGTGCCAGCAGTTACTCTTCGAGGGGTAACACTGAAGCTTTCTTT CASSYSSRGNTEAFF
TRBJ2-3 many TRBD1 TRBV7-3 TGTGCCAGCAGCGGAGGACAGGGGAGCACAGATACGCAGTATTTT CASSGGQGSTDTQYF
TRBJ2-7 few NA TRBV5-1 TGCGCCAGCAGCTTGGGAGGGCCTGGTGAGCAGTACTTC CASSLGGPGEQYF
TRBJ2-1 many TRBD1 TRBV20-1 TGCAGTGCTAGAAAGGGACAGGGGGAGCAGTTCTTC CSARKGQGEQFF
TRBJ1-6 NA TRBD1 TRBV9 TGTGCCAGCAGCGCATACGGGACAGATAATTCACCCCTCCACTTT CASSAYGTDNSPLHF
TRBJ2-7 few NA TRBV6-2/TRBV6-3 TGTGCCAGCAGTTCAGGGCTAGCTCTCAACGAGCAGTACTTC CASSSGLALNEQYF
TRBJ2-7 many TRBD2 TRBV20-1 TGCAGTGCACCGACTAGCGGGAGTTACGAGCAGTACTTC CSAPTSGSYEQYF
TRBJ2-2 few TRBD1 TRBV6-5 TGTGCCAGCAGTTACAGGACAGGGTGGACCGGGGAGCTGTTTTTT CASSYRTGWTGELFF
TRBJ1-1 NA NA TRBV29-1 TGCAGCGTTGACGGTCATGAAGCTTTCTTT CSVDGHEAFF
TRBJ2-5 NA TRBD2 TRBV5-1 TGCGCCAGCAGCTTGGAGCCAGCGGGAGGAGAGACCCAGTACTTC CASSLEPAGGETQYF
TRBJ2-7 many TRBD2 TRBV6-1 TGTGCCAGCAGTGAGGCCGGGAGGGGCTCCTACGAGCAGTACTTC CASSEAGRGSYEQYF
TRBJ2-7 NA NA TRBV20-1 TGCAGTGCTAGTCCTTTACTCGGCTACGAGCAGTACTTC CSASPLLGYEQYF
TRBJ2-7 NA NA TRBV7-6 TGTGCCAGCAGCTTAGGCTCCTTAAACGAGCAGTACTTC CASSLGSLNEQYF
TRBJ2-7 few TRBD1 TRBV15 TGTGCCACCAGCAGACATGTACAGGGGTCCGGCGAGCAGTACTTC CATSRHVQGSGEQYF
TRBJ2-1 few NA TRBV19 TGTGCCAGTATAGGAATTAATGAGCAGTTCTTC CASIGINEQFF
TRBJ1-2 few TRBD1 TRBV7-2 TGTGCCAGCAGCTTAGCGCACGGGACAGGAAACTATGGCTACACCTTC CASSLAHGTGNYGYTF
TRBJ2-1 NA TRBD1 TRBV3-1 TGTGCCAGCTGCCAAGACAGGGCGGATTACAATGAGCAGTTCTTC CASCQDRADYNEQFF
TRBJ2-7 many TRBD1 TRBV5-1 TGCGCCAGCAGCCAGGGGTGGGGACAGGGGGCTCGCGAGCAGTACTTC CASSQGWGQGAREQYF
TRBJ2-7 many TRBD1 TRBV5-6 TGTGCCAGCAGACGACAGGGTACTTCCTACGAGCAGTACTTC CASRRQGTSYEQYF
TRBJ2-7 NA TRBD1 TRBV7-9 TGTGCCAGCGCCTTCGGACAGGGAATCGACGAGCAGTACTTC CASAFGQGIDEQYF
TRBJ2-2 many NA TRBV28 TGTGCCAGCAGTTTGAGCGGGACATACAAGAACACCGGGGAGCTGTTTTTT CASSLSGTYKNTGELFF
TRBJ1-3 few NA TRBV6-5 TGTGCCAGCAGTTACGGGTTAGGTGGCGGCCCCGGAGGAGGAAACACCATATATTTT CASSYGLGGGPGGGNTIYF
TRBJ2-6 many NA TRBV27 TGTGCCAGCAGTCTCCGGAACTCTGGGGCCAACGTCCTGACTTTC CASSLRNSGANVLTF
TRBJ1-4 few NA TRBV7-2 TGTGCCAGCAGCTTAAGGGGTTCACCCAATGAAAAACTGTTTTTT CASSLRGSPNEKLFF
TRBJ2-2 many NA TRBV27 TGTGCCAGCAGTTATGGGGGACCCAACGGGGAGCTGTTTTTT CASSYGGPNGELFF
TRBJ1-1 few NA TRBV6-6 TGTGCCAGCAGGCCCGACGGGAACACTGAAGCTTTCTTT CASRPDGNTEAFF
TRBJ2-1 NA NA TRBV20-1 TGCAGTGTTGGAGGGTATGAGCAGTTCTTC CSVGGYEQFF
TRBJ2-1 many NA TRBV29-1 TGCAGCGTTGAGGCTAGCGATGAGCAGTTCTTC CSVEASDEQFF
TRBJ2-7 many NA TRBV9 TGTGCCAGCAGCCCCCACGGGACCGCCTCCTCCTACGAGCAGTACTTC CASSPHGTASSYEQYF
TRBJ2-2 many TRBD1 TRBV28 TGTGCCAGCAGAACAGGGGGCGGGGAGCTGTTTTTT CASRTGGGELFF
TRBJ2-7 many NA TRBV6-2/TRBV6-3 TGTGCCAGCAGTTACTCGAATCTCGACTCCTCCTACGAGCAGTACTTC CASSYSNLDSSYEQYF
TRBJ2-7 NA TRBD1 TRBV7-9 TGTGCCAGCAGCTTAGCTGGGACAGGTCTCGAGCAGTACTTC CASSLAGTGLEQYF
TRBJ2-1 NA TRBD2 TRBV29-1 TGCAGCGTTGAAATAGCGGGAGGGGTTGGTGAGCAGTTCTTC CSVEIAGGVGEQFF
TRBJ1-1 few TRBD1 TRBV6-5 TGTGCCAGCAGTTACTCGAATCAGGGGGCGAACACTGAAGCTTTCTTT CASSYSNQGANTEAFF
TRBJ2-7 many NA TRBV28 TGTGCCAGTAGGACGGCTTCCTACGAGCAGTACTTC CASRTASYEQYF
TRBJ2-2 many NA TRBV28 TGTGCCAGCAGTTTCGTTACCGGGGAGCTGTTTTTT CASSFVTGELFF